This entry describes one T cell receptor (beta chain). The record originates from a study of T-cell reconstitution after alpha-beta-depleted transplantation in children. The germline gives CDR1 MNHEY, CDR2 SVGAGI. The CDR3 is 16 amino acids. With 2 bases removed from V and 4 bases from J, the gap between germline ends came to 14 bases. Preparation of the TCRbeta library was carried out with unique molecular identifiers. Via MiXCR, TCRdb re-called the PCR reads, giving one row per CDR3 protein. The sample has 300,000 to 400,000 distinct CDR3 sequences, approximately 12% seen once. This chain uses TRBV6-5 with TRBJ2-2; D possibly uses TRBD1 or TRBD2 (7 bases each). The sample in question was PBMCs, obtained from the stem cell graft. This TCR was sampled from a human donor who donated a stem cell graft to a child with Fanconi anemia. The CDR3 nucleotides are TGTGCCAGCAGTTACGCCAGGGGGGGAACCACCGGGGAGCTGTTTTTT. Its protein product is CASSYARGGTTGELFF.